The 31 T cell receptor beta chains given below trace back to one sample, sequenced in a study of T cell responses to AZD1222 COVID-19 vaccine. TCRdb's copy holds only in-frame clones and misses some; the assay was immunoSEQ multiplex PCR. This sample has 100,000 to 150,000 clones, with around 90% found just once. The material was peripheral blood, obtained on day 0 of AZD1222 vaccination. These receptors were collected from an adult in good health.

The chain joins TRBV3-1 (or the pseudogene TRBV3-2) to TRBJ2-2, with D hard to call. In germline, CDR1 is LGHDT, CDR2 YNNKEL (reference sequence). Trimming took off 8 bases at V and 0 bases at J, with 10 bases between the two ends. CDR3 length: 14 residues. The CDR3 spells CASRRTANTGELFF. The CDR3 bases are TGTGCCAGCCGACGTACCGCGAACACCGGGGAGCTGTTTTTT.

In DNA, the CDR3 is TGTGCCAGCAGTTTTAACAGCAACTATGGCTACACCTTC. Its protein is CASSFNSNYGYTF. This chain joins TRBV27 and TRBJ1-2; D call uncertain. Germline CDR1 MNHEY, CDR2 SMNVEV (reference sequence). The V gene lost 3 bases and the J gene lost 2 bases, with 7 bases spanning the gap. The CDR3 contains 13 residues.

The chain has TRBV2 and TRBJ1-5, with D possibly being TRBD1 (5 bases). CDR1 and CDR2 from the germline V gene are SNHLY and FYNNEI. V shed 6 bases and J shed 0 bases, with 15 bases lying between them. There are 16 residues in the CDR3. The CDR3 nucleotides read TGTGCCAGCAGGGAGGGGCCTCCTTATAGCAATCAGCCCCAGCATTTT. Amino acids: CASREGPPYSNQPQHF.

The J gene is TRBJ1-1, the V gene TRBV5-6; unclear D gene. This CDR3 has 15 residues. The V and J ends lost 0 bases and 4 bases respectively, with 13 bases between them. CDR1 and CDR2 from the germline V gene are SGHDT and YYEEEE. DNA for the CDR3: TGTGCCAGCAGCTTGGTCCCGGGCCCGGGCACTGAAGCTTTCTTT. Translating gives CASSLVPGPGTEAFF.

This clone was picked up a small number of times. This chain links TRBV27 with TRBJ1-1, with TRBD1 identical over 11 bases. This CDR3 spans 13 amino acids. V dropped 6 bases and J dropped 4; count of bases not matched to a gene: 1. Germline CDR1 MNHEY, CDR2 SMNVEV (reference sequence). The CDR3 DNA sequence: TGTGCCAGCAGAGGGACAGGGGGCACTGAAGCTTTCTTT. Amino acid sequence: CASRGTGGTEAFF.

The chain carries TRBV5-1 and TRBJ2-2; D is perhaps TRBD1 or TRBD2 (5 bases each). CDR1 is SGHRS and CDR2 is YFSETQ in the germline V gene. Trimming pared 3 bases from V and 5 bases from J, leaving 11 bases between. The CDR3 totals 14 residues. The chain's CDR3 is CASSWMGDTGELFF. The DNA for the CDR3 is TGCGCCAGCAGCTGGATGGGGGATACCGGGGAGCTGTTTTTT.

The chain carries TRBV11-3 and TRBJ1-6, with no clear D. This CDR3 spans 12 amino acids. CDR1 and CDR2 from the germline V gene are SGHNT and YENEEA. The V end lost 3 bases, the J end lost 9 bases, and 6 bases lay between the germline ends. CDR3 coding DNA: TGTGCCAGCAGCTTTGAGGTTTCACCCCTCCACTTT. As protein: CASSFEVSPLHF.

This clone was detected only a few times. The J gene is TRBJ1-5, the V gene TRBV28; 10 bases agree with TRBD1. The V and J ends lost 8 bases and 7 bases, in that order; junction bases with no gene match: 20. The CDR3 totals 18 residues. CDR1 and CDR2 from the germline V gene are MDHEN and SYDVKM. The CDR3 DNA follows: TGTGCCAGCCAAAGGCTGCGAGTGACCGGGACAGGGGTCCAGCCCCAGCATTTT. The encoded protein is CASQRLRVTGTGVQPQHF.

The chain employs TRBV7-9 and TRBJ1-4, with 11 bases lining up with TRBD1. Germline loops: CDR1 SEHNR, CDR2 FQNEAQ (reference sequence). The V gene end was trimmed by 4 bases and the J gene end by 2 bases; junction bases not matched to a gene: 6. CDR3 length: 17 residues. CDR3 coding DNA: TGTGCCAGCAGCTGGACAGGGGGCATCGCGACTAATGAAAAACTGTTTTTT. Encoded protein: CASSWTGGIATNEKLFF.

V is TRBV7-2 and J is TRBJ1-2; 8 bases are a match to TRBD1. This CDR3 region has 15 residues. CDR1 is SGHTA, CDR2 FQGNSA, per germline. The V and J ends lost 6 bases and 2 bases, in that order; junction bases with no gene match: 8. The CDR3 coding sequence is TGTGCCAGCAGTCATGGACAGGGAGGGAACTATGGCTACACCTTC. Translated, it gives CASSHGQGGNYGYTF.

J is TRBJ2-7 and V is TRBV12-3 or TRBV12-4, with 7 bases lining up with TRBD2. This CDR3 spans 13 amino acids. The junction had 4 bases not matched to a gene; V was cut back by 3 bases and J by 5 bases. CDR3 loop: CASSLGLSNEQYF. The CDR3 nucleotides read TGTGCCAGCAGTTTGGGACTATCCAACGAGCAGTACTTC.

The J gene is TRBJ1-6, the V gene TRBV6-5, with 10 nucleotides matching TRBD1. The CDR3 has 14 residues. Trimming took 8 bases from V and 8 from J; bases not matched to a gene: 6. In germline, CDR1 is MNHEY, CDR2 SVGAGI. The CDR3 here is CASAQGTGDSPLHF. As DNA, the CDR3 is TGTGCCAGCGCCCAGGGGACAGGGGATTCACCCCTCCACTTT.

This chain connects TRBV5-4 to TRBJ1-3, with 8 bases matching TRBD1. Germline CDR1 SGHNT, CDR2 YYREEE (reference sequence). There are 16 residues in the CDR3. The J segment lost 1 base and the V segment lost 4 bases, leaving 7 bases of the junction unmatched. Written as DNA, the CDR3 is TGTGCCAGCAGCATCGGACAGGGCCGTTCTGGAAACACCATATATTTT. Translated, it gives CASSIGQGRSGNTIYF.

The CDR3 protein is CASSLDRGRPLGYTF. The CDR3 DNA reads TGTGCCAGCAGCTTAGACAGGGGCCGCCCCCTTGGCTACACCTTC. The chain is built from TRBV5-6 and TRBJ1-2, with 8 bases fitting TRBD1. V lost 2 bases, J lost 7 bases, and 10 bases stayed unmatched. Per the germline V gene, CDR1 is SGHDT and CDR2 is YYEEEE. The CDR3 consists of 15 residues.

The rearrangement joins TRBV5-6 to TRBJ1-2; D is possibly TRBD1 (5 bases). This CDR3 is 14 amino acids long. V was trimmed by 7 bases and J by 1 base, leaving 14 bases between them. Germline-derived CDR1 and CDR2 are SGHDT and YYEEEE. The CDR3 here is CASADSPDNYGYTF. The CDR3 DNA is TGTGCCAGCGCAGACAGCCCAGATAACTATGGCTACACCTTC.

V is TRBV19 and J is TRBJ2-1, with 14 bases identical to TRBD2. The CDR3 is 14 amino acids. Trimming took 6 bases from V and 10 from J; bases not matched to a gene: 5. Germline V lookup: CDR1 LNHDA, CDR2 SQIVND (reference sequence). CDR3 in amino acids: CASSGLAGGMEQFF. CDR3 DNA sequence: TGTGCCAGTAGCGGACTAGCGGGGGGCATGGAGCAGTTCTTC.

This clone was detected once. This sequence joins TRBV24-1 and TRBJ2-1, with 16 bases identical to TRBD2. Per the germline V gene, CDR1 is KGHDR and CDR2 is SFDVKD. The CDR3 covers 16 residues. The V and J ends lost 4 bases and 9 bases, in that order; junction bases with no gene match: 5. CDR3 sequence: CATSDPGLAGGLEQFF. The CDR3 DNA sequence: TGTGCCACCAGTGACCCGGGACTAGCGGGGGGGCTTGAGCAGTTCTTC.

The rearrangement joins TRBV19 to TRBJ1-3; D ambiguous. The germline V gene encodes CDR1 LNHDA and CDR2 SQIVND (reference sequence). The length of the CDR3 is 15 residues. V was pared by 6 bases and J by 5 bases, with 17 bases between. The CDR3 sequence is CASSREYVGRNTIYF. CDR3 DNA sequence: TGTGCCAGTAGCCGTGAGTACGTGGGAAGAAACACCATATATTTT.

This clone was counted once. This chain joins TRBV28 and TRBJ1-5; D uncertain. From germline, CDR1 is MDHEN and CDR2 SYDVKM. The V and J ends lost 7 bases and 5 bases respectively, with 15 bases between them. The CDR3 loop spans 14 amino acids. CDR3 loop: CASTPGTAYQPQHF. The DNA for the CDR3 is TGTGCCAGCACCCCGGGCACGGCCTATCAGCCCCAGCATTTT.

V and J are TRBV29-1 and TRBJ2-7, with 9 positions matching TRBD2. V lost 2 bases to trimming and J lost 6 bases; unmatched junction nucleotides: 5. The CDR3 covers 13 residues. Germline V gives CDR1 SQVTM, CDR2 ANQGSEA. The CDR3 spells CSVETGTSSEQYF. CDR3 nucleotide sequence: TGCAGCGTTGAAACAGGGACTAGCTCCGAGCAGTACTTC.

V is TRBV2 and J is TRBJ1-2, with D unclear. In germline, CDR1 is SNHLY, CDR2 FYNNEI. The CDR3 has 15 residues. V lost 7 bases and J lost 0, with 15 bases in between. In DNA form, the CDR3 reads TGTGCCAGCACCACGGACGGGCCCGCTAACTATGGCTACACCTTC. Its translation: CASTTDGPANYGYTF.

The chain couples TRBV3-1 (or the pseudogene TRBV3-2) to TRBJ1-1; no reliable D call. V was clipped by 4 bases and J by 1 base, with 7 bases between them. The length of the CDR3 is 13 residues. CDR1 is LGHDT, CDR2 YNNKEL, per germline (reference sequence). The CDR3 is CASSPRRNTEAFF. The CDR3, as DNA: TGTGCCAGCAGCCCACGTAGGAACACTGAAGCTTTCTTT.

The V call is TRBV15, the J call TRBJ1-2, with D maybe TRBD1 (5 bases). The CDR3 spans 15 residues. V lost 1 base and J lost 0, with 9 bases in between. Germline V gives CDR1 LNHNV, CDR2 YYDKDF (reference sequence). The CDR3 DNA follows: TGTGCCACCAGCAGAGTGGGCAGGGCTAACTATGGCTACACCTTC. Translation gives CATSRVGRANYGYTF.

This rearrangement joins TRBV5-1 to TRBJ1-2; D ambiguous. V was pared by 1 base and J by 2 bases, with 6 bases between. The CDR3 consists of 13 residues. Germline V gene data show CDR1 as SGHRS and CDR2 as YFSETQ. The CDR3 region has the DNA TGCGCCAGCAGCTTGAACAGAAACTATGGCTACACCTTC. This sequence encodes CASSLNRNYGYTF.

The chain uses TRBV6-5 and TRBJ1-6; no reliable D call. The germline gives CDR1 MNHEY, CDR2 SVGAGI. This CDR3 contains 14 residues. V lost 5 bases and J lost 5, with 10 bases in between. The CDR3 is CASSRAAHNSPLHF. The CDR3 DNA follows: TGTGCCAGCAGTCGGGCAGCGCATAATTCACCCCTCCACTTT.

The rearrangement joins TRBV5-6 to TRBJ1-2, with 7 nucleotides matching TRBD1. Germline assignment: CDR1 SGHDT and CDR2 YYEEEE. The V and J ends lost 0 bases and 3 bases, in that order; junction bases with no gene match: 2. CDR3 length: 14 residues. The CDR3: CASSLGGGDYGYTF. The CDR3 coding sequence is TGTGCCAGCAGCTTGGGAGGGGGCGACTATGGCTACACCTTC.

V gene TRBV15 combines with J gene TRBJ1-1, with D possibly TRBD1 on 5 matching bases. V gave up 5 bases and J gave up 6 bases, with 10 bases separating them. This CDR3 has 12 residues. From germline, CDR1 is LNHNV and CDR2 YYDKDF (reference sequence). The CDR3 sequence is CATSPGTPEAFF. DNA for the CDR3: TGTGCCACCAGCCCGGGGACCCCTGAAGCTTTCTTT. The full variable domain, its missing parts supplied by reference TRBV15 and TRBJ1-1, is DAMVIQNPRYQVTQFGKPVTLSCSQTLNHNVMYWYQQKSSQAPKLLFHYYDKDFNNEADTPDNFQSRRPNTSFCFLDIRSPGLGDTAMYLCATSPGTPEAFFGQGTRLTVV.

The chain joins TRBV28 to TRBJ2-2; D is perhaps TRBD2 (5 bases). Trimming pared 2 bases from V and 6 bases from J, leaving 10 bases between. This CDR3 has 14 amino acids. The germline gives CDR1 MDHEN, CDR2 SYDVKM. CDR3 DNA: TGTGCCAGCAGTTTAGAGGGTCGGCCCGGGGAGCTGTTTTTT. This translates into CASSLEGRPGELFF.

The gene calls are TRBV7-2 and TRBJ2-7, with 10 bases matching TRBD1. V lost 3 bases, J lost 4 bases, and 6 bases stayed unmatched. This CDR3 is 15 amino acids long. CDR1 is SGHTA and CDR2 is FQGNSA in the germline V gene. CDR3 sequence (DNA): TGTGCCAGCAGCTTGGGACAGGGGCGTCGATACGAGCAGTACTTC. Protein: CASSLGQGRRYEQYF.

V usage is TRBV5-4 and J usage is TRBJ2-7, with TRBD2 as a possible D gene (5 bases). Trimming removed 4 bases at V and 3 bases at J, with 11 bases between. The germline V gene has CDR1 SGHNT and CDR2 YYREEE (reference sequence). The CDR3 contains 13 residues. DNA for the CDR3: TGTGCCAGCAGCACGGACGGGGTCTACGAGCAGTACTTC. This codes for CASSTDGVYEQYF.

J is TRBJ1-6 and V is TRBV7-8, with D perhaps matching TRBD1 (6 bases). The CDR3 loop spans 13 amino acids. In germline, CDR1 is SGHVS, CDR2 FQNEAQ. Trimming took off 5 bases at V and 14 bases at J, with 16 bases between the two ends. The CDR3 DNA is TGTGCCAGCAGCGGACCAACATCAGGGGCCCTCCACTTT. Protein: CASSGPTSGALHF. The full variable domain, its missing parts supplied by reference TRBV7-8 and TRBJ1-6, is GAGVSQSPRYKVAKRGQDVALRCDPISGHVSLFWYQQALGQGPEFLTYFQNEAQLDKSGLPSDRFFAERPEGSVSTLKIQRTQQEDSAVYLCASSGPTSGALHFGNGTRLTVT.